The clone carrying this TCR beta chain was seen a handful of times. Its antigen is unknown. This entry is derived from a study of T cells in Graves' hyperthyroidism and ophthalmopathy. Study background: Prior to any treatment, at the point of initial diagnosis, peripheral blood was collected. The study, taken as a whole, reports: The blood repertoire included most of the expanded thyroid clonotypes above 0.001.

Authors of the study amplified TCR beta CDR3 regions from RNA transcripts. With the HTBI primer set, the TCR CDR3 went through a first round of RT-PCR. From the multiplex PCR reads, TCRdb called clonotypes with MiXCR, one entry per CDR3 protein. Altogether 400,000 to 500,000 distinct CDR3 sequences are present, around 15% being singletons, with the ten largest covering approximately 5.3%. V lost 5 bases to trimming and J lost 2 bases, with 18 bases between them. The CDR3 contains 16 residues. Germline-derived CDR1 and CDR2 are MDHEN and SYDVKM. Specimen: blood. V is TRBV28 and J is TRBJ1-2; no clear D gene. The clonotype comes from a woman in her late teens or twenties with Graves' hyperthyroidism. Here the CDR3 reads CASSARTDHPNYGYTF. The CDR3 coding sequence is TGTGCCAGCAGTGCCCGGACGGACCACCCAAACTATGGCTACACCTTC.